The source of this T cell receptor beta chain is a study of spatial heterogeneity in lung cancer. Overall study context: Available follow-up PBMC samples, collected a median of around two years post-resection, were sequenced. Combinations of a unique TCR and a UMI were tallied in raw reads, and on average each appeared more than ten times. Regarding the study as a whole: Tumor TCRs that were ubiquitous and expanded showed up in blood more at resection than follow-up.

This clonotype was detected a few times. Its antigen is still unknown. Each CDR3 protein is one row after TCRdb ran MiXCR on the 5' RACE reads. The sample includes 20,000 to 30,000 distinct CDR3 sequences, under 6.5% of them seen just once. This CDR3 is built from 15 residues. Trimming pared 5 bases from V and 4 bases from J, leaving 15 bases between. Time point of the sample: blood at routine non-recurrence follow-up after resection. Sequencing was performed on whole RNA extracted from tumor and nontumor lung tissue, or from frozen PBMC, and the material was left unsorted. This TCR came from a male donor with early-stage non-small cell lung cancer. This specimen was PBMCs, taken at follow-up. The V call is TRBV12-3 or TRBV12-4, the J call TRBJ1-5; a weak D match, TRBD1 (6 bases). CDR3 sequence: CASSPQGRANQPQHF. The CDR3 region has the DNA TGTGCCAGCAGTCCCCAGGGGCGCGCAAATCAGCCCCAGCATTTT.